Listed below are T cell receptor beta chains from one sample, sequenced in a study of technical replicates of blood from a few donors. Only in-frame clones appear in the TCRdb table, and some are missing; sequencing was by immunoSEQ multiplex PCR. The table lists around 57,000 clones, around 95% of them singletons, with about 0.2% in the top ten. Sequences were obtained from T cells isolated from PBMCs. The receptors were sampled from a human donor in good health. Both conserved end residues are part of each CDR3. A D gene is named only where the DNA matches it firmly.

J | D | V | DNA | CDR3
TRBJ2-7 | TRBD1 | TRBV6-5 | TGTGCCAGCAGTTACTCGACAGGGGGCGCCGAGCAGTACTTC | CASSYSTGGAEQYF
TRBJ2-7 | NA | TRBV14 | TGTGCCAGCAGCCACGGCGGGTTAAGCTCCTACGAGCAGTACTTC | CASSHGGLSSYEQYF
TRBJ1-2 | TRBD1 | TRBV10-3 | TGTGCCATCAGGGGACAGGTGGACCTGGGATATGGCTACACCTTC | CAIRGQVDLGYGYTF
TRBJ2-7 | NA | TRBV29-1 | TGCAGCGTTGGGGGGACTGAATCCTACGAGCAGTACTTC | CSVGGTESYEQYF
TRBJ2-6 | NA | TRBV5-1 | TGCGCCAGCAGCTCCCGGGAAGGGAGAGGGGCCAACGTCCTGACTTTC | CASSSREGRGANVLTF
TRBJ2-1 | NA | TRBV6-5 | TGTGCCAGCAGTTACTCGAACAGCTATCATTACAATGAGCAGTTCTTC | CASSYSNSYHYNEQFF
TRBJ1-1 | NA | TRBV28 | TGTGCCAGCAGAGCCGTTGGGACTGATGCTTTCTTT | CASRAVGTDAFF
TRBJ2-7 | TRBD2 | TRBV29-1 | TGCAGCGTTGAAATCGGGACTAGCGGTACCTCGAGCTCCTACGAGCAGTACTTC | CSVEIGTSGTSSSYEQYF
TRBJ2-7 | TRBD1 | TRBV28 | TGTGCCAGCAGTTTCTCAGGGACAGGGAGTGACGAGCAGTACTTC | CASSFSGTGSDEQYF
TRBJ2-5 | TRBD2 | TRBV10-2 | TGCGCCAGCAAACTAGCGGGGGGACAAGAGACCCAGTACTTC | CASKLAGGQETQYF
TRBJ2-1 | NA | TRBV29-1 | TGCAGCTACGGGACTCCAGGGTTCTTC | CSYGTPGFF
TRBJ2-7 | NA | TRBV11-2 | TGTGCCAGCAGCTTGGAGGAGACTGCCTCCTACGAGCAGTACTTC | CASSLEETASYEQYF
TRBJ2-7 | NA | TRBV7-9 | TGTGCCAGCCCCACCCCCCCAGGTGACGAGCAGTACTTC | CASPTPPGDEQYF
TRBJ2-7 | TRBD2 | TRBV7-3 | TGTGCCAGCGGCCGACGGGAGGGCGGCGAGCAGTACTTC | CASGRREGGEQYF